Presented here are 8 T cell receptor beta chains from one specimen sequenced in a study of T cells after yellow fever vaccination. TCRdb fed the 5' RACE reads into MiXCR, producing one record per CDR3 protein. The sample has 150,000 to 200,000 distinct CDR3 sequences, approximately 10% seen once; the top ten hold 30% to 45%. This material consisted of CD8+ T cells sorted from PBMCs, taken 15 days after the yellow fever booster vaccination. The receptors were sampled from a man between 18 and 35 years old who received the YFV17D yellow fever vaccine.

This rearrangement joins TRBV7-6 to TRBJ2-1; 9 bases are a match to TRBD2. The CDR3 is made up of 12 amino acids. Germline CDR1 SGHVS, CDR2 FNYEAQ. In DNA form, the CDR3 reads TGTGCGGCGGGGGGGCCCTACAATGAGCAGTTCTTC. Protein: CAAGGPYNEQFF.

This CDR3 reads CASSQESGGASLAKNIQYF. The CDR3 region has the DNA TGTGCCAGCAGCCAAGAAAGTGGAGGGGCGTCGCTAGCCAAAAACATTCAGTACTTC. The V and J genes are TRBV4-2 and TRBJ2-4, with a possible D match to TRBD2 (6 bases). The CDR3 is 19 amino acids. From germline, CDR1 is LGHNA and CDR2 YNFKEQ. The germline V and J ends were trimmed by 0 bases and 0 bases, with 18 bases remaining between them.

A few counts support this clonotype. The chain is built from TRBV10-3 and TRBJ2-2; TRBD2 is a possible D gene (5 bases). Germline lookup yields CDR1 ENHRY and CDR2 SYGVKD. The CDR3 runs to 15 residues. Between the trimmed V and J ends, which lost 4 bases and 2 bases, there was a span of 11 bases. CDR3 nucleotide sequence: TGTGCCATCAGTGTTGAGGGAACAAACACCGGGGAGCTGTTTTTT. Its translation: CAISVEGTNTGELFF.

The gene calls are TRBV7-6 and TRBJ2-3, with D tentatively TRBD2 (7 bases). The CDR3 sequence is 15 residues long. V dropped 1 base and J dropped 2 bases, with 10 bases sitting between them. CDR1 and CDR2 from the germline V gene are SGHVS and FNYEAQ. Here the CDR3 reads CASSLGGGFTDTQYF. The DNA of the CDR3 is TGTGCCAGCAGCTTAGGCGGGGGCTTCACAGATACGCAGTATTTT.

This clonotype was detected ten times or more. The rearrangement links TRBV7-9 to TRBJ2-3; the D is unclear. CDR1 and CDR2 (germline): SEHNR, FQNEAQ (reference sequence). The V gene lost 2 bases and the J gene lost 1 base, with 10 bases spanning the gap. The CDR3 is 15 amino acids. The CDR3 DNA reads TGTGCCAGCAGCTTATTTTCCCAGGGCACAGATACGCAGTATTTT. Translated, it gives CASSLFSQGTDTQYF.

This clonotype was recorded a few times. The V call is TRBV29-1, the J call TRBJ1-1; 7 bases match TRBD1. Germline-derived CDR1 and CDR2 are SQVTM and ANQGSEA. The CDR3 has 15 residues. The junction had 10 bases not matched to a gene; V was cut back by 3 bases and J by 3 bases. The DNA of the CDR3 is TGCAGCGTTGATGGGACAGAAGGCTTCGACACTGAAGCTTTCTTT. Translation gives CSVDGTEGFDTEAFF.

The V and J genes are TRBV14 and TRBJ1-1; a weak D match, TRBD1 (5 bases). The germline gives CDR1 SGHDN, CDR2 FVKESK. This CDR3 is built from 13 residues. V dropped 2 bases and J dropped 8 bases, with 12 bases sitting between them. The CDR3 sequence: CASSQYGGLEAFF. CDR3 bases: TGTGCCAGCAGCCAATATGGGGGACTAGAAGCTTTCTTT.

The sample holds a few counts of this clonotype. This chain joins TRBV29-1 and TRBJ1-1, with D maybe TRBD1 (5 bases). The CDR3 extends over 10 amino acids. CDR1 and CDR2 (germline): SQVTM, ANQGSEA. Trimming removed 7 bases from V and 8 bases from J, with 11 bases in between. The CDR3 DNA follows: TGCAGCGCTAGCAGGGAGGAAGCTTTCTTT. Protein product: CSASREEAFF. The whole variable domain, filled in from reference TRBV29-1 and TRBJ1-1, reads SAVISQKPSRDICQRGTSLTIQCQVDSQVTMMFWYRQQPGQSLTLIATANQGSEATYESGFVIDKFPISRPNLTFSTLTVSNMSPEDSSIYLCSASREEAFFGQGTRLTVV.